Here is one TCR beta chain with its context. The source of the sample is a study of T cells and Merkel cell carcinoma outcomes. Using immunoSEQ multiplex PCR, the repertoire was profiled, and TCRdb retains in-frame clones only, with some absent. The sample yields about 12,000 clones, 95% to 96% seen once. Germline V lookup: CDR1 GTSNPN, CDR2 SVGIG (reference sequence). The CDR3 consists of 13 residues. Trimming stripped 4 bases from V and 0 bases from J, with 7 bases between. The TCR sequence derives from a human donor with Merkel cell carcinoma. Sequenced sample: tumor tissue from Merkel cell carcinoma. The chain has TRBV30 and TRBJ1-3; D is uncertain. This CDR3 reads CAWTLSSGNTIYF. The DNA of the CDR3 is TGTGCCTGGACGCTGTCCTCTGGAAACACCATATATTTT.